These 25 T cell receptor beta chains were all obtained from the same sample, sequenced in a study of T cells in Graves' hyperthyroidism and ophthalmopathy. TCR beta CDR3 regions were amplified from RNA. RT-PCR in the first round (using the HTBI primer set) targeted the TCR CDR3. TCRdb passed the multiplex PCR reads through MiXCR, listing each CDR3 protein once. The data hold about 700,000 distinct CDR3 sequences, with 12% to 15% observed a single time. Sequencing was carried out using blood. All receptors derive from a woman younger than 30 with Graves' hyperthyroidism.

This clonotype was observed a handful of times. The chain carries TRBV4-1 and TRBJ2-2; 13 nucleotides match TRBD2. The CDR3 totals 16 residues. Germline V gives CDR1 MGHRA, CDR2 YSYEKL. The junction had 4 bases not matched to a gene; V was cut back by 4 bases and J by 5 bases. The DNA for the CDR3 is TGCGCCAGCAGCCGGGGACTAGCGGGATATACCGGGGAGCTGTTTTTT. Amino acids: CASSRGLAGYTGELFF.

This clonotype appeared a few times. The V call is TRBV20-1, the J call TRBJ2-1; D is perhaps TRBD2 (6 bases). This CDR3 has 13 amino acids. Deletions cut 3 bases from V and 7 bases from J, with 13 bases between. Germline CDR1 is DFQATT and CDR2 is SNEGSKA (reference sequence). CDR3 sequence: CSASPGAGNEQFF. CDR3 DNA: TGCAGTGCTAGCCCCGGGGCGGGGAATGAGCAGTTCTTC.

This clonotype appeared once. The chain carries TRBV10-2 and TRBJ1-2; the D gene is possibly TRBD1 (6 bases). The CDR3 contains 14 residues. V lost 3 bases to trimming and J lost 7 bases, with 15 bases between them. Looked up from germline, CDR1 is WSHSY and CDR2 is SAAADI. The CDR3 here is CASSDTGSVPGYTF. For the CDR3, the DNA is TGCGCCAGCAGTGATACAGGGTCGGTCCCTGGCTACACCTTC.

This clonotype was seen a handful of times. The rearrangement uses TRBV10-2 and TRBJ2-3, with 8 bases matching TRBD1. Losses at the gene ends were 2 bases for V and 3 bases for J; bases not matched to a gene: 10. Germline CDR1 is WSHSY and CDR2 is SAAADI. The CDR3 spans 17 residues. CDR3 amino acids: CASSEGARGRQTDTQYF. CDR3 in DNA: TGCGCCAGCAGTGAGGGGGCCAGGGGGCGTCAGACAGATACGCAGTATTTT.

This clonotype came up many times. J is TRBJ2-7 and V is TRBV6-1; a possible D gene is TRBD1 (6 bases). The length of the CDR3 is 14 residues. Germline CDR1 MNHNS, CDR2 SASEGT. V shed 5 bases and J shed 0 bases, with 11 bases lying between them. For the CDR3, the DNA is TGTGCCAGCAGTTACAAACAGGGCTCCTACGAGCAGTACTTC. Amino acid sequence: CASSYKQGSYEQYF.

This clonotype has more than one count but fewer than ten. The V gene is TRBV5-1, the J gene TRBJ2-5; D remains ambiguous. The germline CDR1 and CDR2 sequences are SGHRS and YFSETQ. With 4 bases removed from V and 1 base from J, the gap between germline ends came to 11 bases. This CDR3 contains 14 residues. CDR3 residues: CASSRSPPQETQYF. CDR3 DNA: TGCGCCAGCAGCCGCAGCCCTCCCCAAGAGACCCAGTACTTC.

This clonotype was counted between two and nine times. The CDR3 nucleotides are TGTGCCAGCAGTTTATCCCCCGGGGGCTCCTATGGCTACACCTTC. Its protein product is CASSLSPGGSYGYTF. The chain couples TRBV27 to TRBJ1-2; possible D gene TRBD1, 6 bases. Trimming took off 0 bases at V and 4 bases at J, with 12 bases between the two ends. Looked up from germline, CDR1 is MNHEY and CDR2 is SMNVEV (reference sequence). CDR3 length: 15 residues.

This clonotype was counted ten times or more. V and J are TRBV7-8 and TRBJ1-6, with 8 nucleotides matching TRBD1. Unmatched junction bases numbered 5, after V lost 1 base and J lost 9 bases. Germline V lookup: CDR1 SGHVS, CDR2 FQNEAQ. The CDR3 has 15 residues. CDR3 in DNA: TGTGCCAGCAGCTTAGGACAGGGGTTTGGTTCACCCCTCCACTTT. Translated, it gives CASSLGQGFGSPLHF.

The rearrangement links TRBV24-1 to TRBJ2-3; unclear D gene. This CDR3 is 12 amino acids long. V was clipped by 4 bases and J by 13 bases, with 14 bases between them. The germline V gene encodes CDR1 KGHDR and CDR2 SFDVKD. CDR3 sequence (DNA): TGTGCCACCAGTGACGACCGAAATAGCAAGTATTTT. As protein: CATSDDRNSKYF.

The V call is TRBV9, the J call TRBJ2-3, with 8 bases that match TRBD1. Germline CDR1 reads SGDLS; CDR2 reads YYNGEE. The CDR3 loop spans 15 amino acids. Losses at the gene ends were 2 bases for V and 5 bases for J; bases not matched to a gene: 7. The CDR3 DNA follows: TGTGCCAGCAGCGTCGCAGGGGGCGTTGGAGATACGCAGTATTTT. As protein: CASSVAGGVGDTQYF.

This clonotype turned up a few times. V usage is TRBV7-9 and J usage is TRBJ2-1; D tentatively reads TRBD1 or TRBD2 (5 bases each). The germline CDR1 and CDR2 sequences are SEHNR and FQNEAQ (reference sequence). The V gene lost 2 bases and the J gene lost 9 bases, with 20 bases spanning the gap. The CDR3 extends over 16 amino acids. The DNA of the CDR3 is TGTGCCAGCAGCTTAAGGGTGGCCAGGGAGCGTGTTGAGCAGTTCTTC. It yields the protein CASSLRVARERVEQFF.

Only a few counts were recorded for this clonotype. The rearrangement uses TRBV7-6 and TRBJ1-2; possibly TRBD1 for D (6 bases). This CDR3 has 19 amino acids. The germline V and J ends were trimmed by 6 bases and 5 bases, with 31 bases remaining between them. Per germline, CDR1 SGHVS and CDR2 FNYEAQ. CDR3 region: CASSFEEGWTVMGAYGYTF. As DNA, the CDR3 is TGTGCCAGCAGTTTCGAGGAGGGATGGACGGTGATGGGGGCTTATGGCTACACCTTC.

This clonotype was recorded a few times. The V gene is TRBV6-1, the J gene TRBJ2-2, with D unresolved. Germline V gene lookup returns CDR1 MNHNS and CDR2 SASEGT. Trimming removed 5 bases at V and 2 bases at J, with 6 bases between. The CDR3 length is 13 residues. The CDR3 DNA reads as TGTGCCAGCAGTCAGAAAAACACCGGGGAGCTGTTTTTT. It is translated as CASSQKNTGELFF.

This clonotype was detected a few times. This chain joins TRBV24-1 and TRBJ2-1; possible D gene TRBD2, 5 bases. This CDR3 contains 15 residues. The V and J ends lost 1 base and 6 bases respectively, with 12 bases between them. Looked up from germline, CDR1 is KGHDR and CDR2 is SFDVKD. CDR3 nucleotide sequence: TGTGCCACCAGTGATTTATCGGGCGGGCTCAATGAGCAGTTCTTC. Protein product: CATSDLSGGLNEQFF.

This clonotype occurred a few times. The chain combines TRBV12-3 or TRBV12-4 with TRBJ1-5; 7 nucleotides agree with TRBD1. V shed 5 bases, J shed 0 bases, and the junction held 4 bases outside the gene matches. This CDR3 is built from 15 residues. The CDR3 DNA sequence: TGTGCCAGCAGTATGACAGGGTATAGCAATCAGCCCCAGCATTTT. It is translated as CASSMTGYSNQPQHF.

This clonotype was seen at least ten times. The chain uses TRBV5-1 and TRBJ1-2, with D hard to call. Germline V CDR1 and CDR2: SGHRS, YFSETQ. The CDR3 contains 15 residues. The V and J ends lost 0 bases and 4 bases respectively, with 13 bases between them. CDR3 loop: CASSLAYEGIYGYTF. The DNA for the CDR3 is TGCGCCAGCAGCTTGGCCTACGAGGGAATCTATGGCTACACCTTC. Drawing the rest from reference TRBV5-1 and TRBJ1-2, the complete variable domain is KAGVTQTPRYLIKTRGQQVTLSCSPISGHRSVSWYQQTPGQGLQFLFEYFSETQRNKGNFPGRFSGRQFSNSRSEMNVSTLELGDSALYLCASSLAYEGIYGYTFGSGTRLTVV.

This clonotype has ten or more counts. The V and J genes are TRBV2 and TRBJ2-7, with 9 bases that match TRBD1. Losses at the gene ends were 8 bases for V and 5 bases for J; bases not matched to a gene: 16. The germline V gene has CDR1 SNHLY and CDR2 FYNNEI. The CDR3 length is 16 residues. The CDR3 nucleotides read TGTGCCAGCTCTGCCTCGGGACAGGGCACTACGAACGAGCAGTACTTC. This translates into CASSASGQGTTNEQYF.

This clonotype has more than one count but fewer than ten. V usage is TRBV13 and J usage is TRBJ2-2; unclear D gene. Germline lookup yields CDR1 PRHDT and CDR2 FYEKMQ (reference sequence). V lost 5 bases to trimming and J lost 6 bases, with 13 bases between them. The CDR3 spans 14 residues. This CDR3 reads CASSPRVGPGELFF. The CDR3 DNA is TGTGCCAGCAGCCCTCGGGTCGGCCCCGGGGAGCTGTTTTTT.

The chain joins TRBV20-1 to TRBJ2-1, with 7 bases aligning to TRBD2. The V gene's germline CDR1 is DFQATT and CDR2 SNEGSKA (reference sequence). The CDR3 runs 13 residues. Germline trimming cut 4 bases from V and 4 bases from J; bases unmatched to any gene: 4. The CDR3 is CSATRLAYNEQFF. The CDR3 nucleotides are TGCAGTGCTACGCGACTAGCATACAATGAGCAGTTCTTC.

This clonotype was found many times. The chain joins TRBV20-1 to TRBJ2-7; D is perhaps TRBD2 (6 bases). CDR3 length equals 16 residues. Germline assignment: CDR1 DFQATT and CDR2 SNEGSKA (reference sequence). CDR3 nucleotides: TGCAGCGCCAGCCCAGGGTGGGACTTTAGCCATTACGAGCAGTACTTC. It encodes CSASPGWDFSHYEQYF.

This sequence joins TRBV11-2 and TRBJ2-5, with D perhaps TRBD1 (6 bases). Germline V CDR1 and CDR2: SGHAT, FQNNGV. Deletions cut 0 bases from V and 4 bases from J, with 12 bases between. The CDR3 runs 15 residues. CDR3 protein: CASSLEQGWGETQYF. CDR3 coding DNA: TGTGCCAGCAGCTTAGAACAGGGTTGGGGAGAGACCCAGTACTTC.

This clonotype has a count of ten or more. The V and J genes are TRBV28 and TRBJ1-2, with D hard to call. Germline V lookup: CDR1 MDHEN, CDR2 SYDVKM. This CDR3 has 13 amino acids. V was shortened by 6 bases and J by 5 bases, with 13 bases between the two germline ends. CDR3 DNA: TGTGCCAGCAGCCCTCTCAAGATATATGGCTACACCTTC. Encoded protein: CASSPLKIYGYTF.

This clonotype appeared many times. The rearrangement links TRBV24-1 to TRBJ2-5; D gene uncertain. This CDR3 comprises 13 residues. In germline, CDR1 is KGHDR, CDR2 SFDVKD. V gave up 4 bases and J gave up 5 bases, with 10 bases separating them. DNA of the CDR3: TGTGCCACCAGTGAGGTGGGCGGCGAGACCCAGTACTTC. Translated: CATSEVGGETQYF.

This clonotype has only one observation. The chain carries TRBV12-3 or TRBV12-4 and TRBJ1-4; a weak D match, TRBD1 (5 bases). Trimming removed 5 bases from V and 8 bases from J, with 15 bases in between. The CDR3 totals 14 residues. CDR3 in amino acids: CASSVGLLVEKLFF. The CDR3 region has the DNA TGTGCCAGCAGTGTGGGACTCTTGGTGGAAAAACTGTTTTTT.

Many counts were recorded for this clonotype. The gene calls are TRBV3-1 and TRBJ2-7; D is possibly TRBD2 (6 bases). V lost 4 bases to trimming and J lost 3 bases, with 16 bases between them. CDR1 LGHDT and CDR2 YNNKEL come from the germline V gene (reference sequence). CDR3 length equals 15 residues. The CDR3 region has the DNA TGTGCCAGCAGCCGAACCGGGACCGGGGGCTACGAGCAGTACTTC. Translated: CASSRTGTGGYEQYF.